The next 31 T cell receptor beta chains were all read from a single sample in a study of cytomegalovirus exposure and HLA in healthy donors. Generated by immunoSEQ multiplex PCR, the TCRdb table keeps only in-frame clones and is missing some. The table shows some 230,000 clones, with 90% to 95% occurring only once. Sequenced sample: PBMCs. The receptor source for this set is a woman aged 18-29 years in good health and CMV-seronegative.

The rearrangement links TRBV30 to TRBJ2-7; 13 bases are shared with TRBD2. Germline values: CDR1 GTSNPN, CDR2 SVGIG (reference sequence). The CDR3 has 16 residues. V trimming: 3 bases; J trimming: 7 bases; junction bases outside the gene matches: 12. The CDR3 bases are TGTGCCTGGAGCATTCCCGGGACTAGCGGGACGGGGGAGCAGTACTTC. Translated: CAWSIPGTSGTGEQYF.

V gene TRBV2 combines with J gene TRBJ2-5; 12 bases are shared with TRBD2. The CDR3 has 15 residues. Germline lookup yields CDR1 SNHLY and CDR2 FYNNEI. J was trimmed by 4 bases and V by 7 bases; bases with no gene match: 7. CDR3 in DNA: TGTGCCAGCACCCTAGCGGGAGGGATCGGAGAGACCCAGTACTTC. It specifies CASTLAGGIGETQYF.

The count of this clone is one. This rearrangement joins TRBV5-8 to TRBJ2-7; 7 bases match TRBD1. V lost 2 bases and J lost 5; bases outside the gene matches: 10. The CDR3 runs 15 residues. Germline values: CDR1 SGHTS, CDR2 YDEGEE. The CDR3 coding sequence is TGTGCCAGCAGCTTTTTACAGGCAGGGGGTGACGAGCAGTACTTC. Its translation is CASSFLQAGGDEQYF.

The chain links TRBV4-1 to TRBJ2-7, with a weak D call TRBD1 (6 bases). The CDR3 contains 14 residues. V lost 1 base and J lost 5, with 12 bases in between. Germline CDR1 is MGHRA and CDR2 is YSYEKL. The DNA of the CDR3 is TGCGCCAGCAGCCAAGGTCCCGCAGGGGACGAGCAGTACTTC. It yields the protein CASSQGPAGDEQYF.

As for this clone: One end of the junction varies from germline; a read error may be responsible. The chain is built from TRBV19 and TRBJ2-1, with D perhaps TRBD2 (6 bases). The germline V gene encodes CDR1 LNHDA and CDR2 SQIVND (reference sequence). CDR3 length: 15 residues. Here the CDR3 DNA reads TGTGCCAGTAGTATAGCCCTCGGGGGACTGAGGAGCGTAGTCTTC. This translates into CASSIALGGLRSVVF. The variable domain in full, with the rest retrieved from reference TRBV19 and TRBJ2-1, is DGGITQSPKYLFRKEGQNVTLSCEQNLNHDAMYWYRQDPGQGLRLIYYSQIVNDFQKGDIAEGYSVSREKKESFPLTVTSAQKNPTAFYLCASSIALGGLRSVVFGPGTRLTVL.

With respect to this clone: Other DNA sequences in the sample encode the same CDR3. The rearrangement uses TRBV30 and TRBJ1-5, with TRBD1 identical over 7 bases. The junction had 1 base not matched to a gene; V was cut back by 0 bases and J by 2 bases. The CDR3 length is 14 residues. CDR1 GTSNPN and CDR2 SVGIG come from the germline V gene (reference sequence). The CDR3 here is CAWSVGQGNQPQHF. CDR3 in DNA: TGTGCCTGGAGTGTAGGACAGGGCAATCAGCCCCAGCATTTT. Full variable domain (rest looked up from reference TRBV30 and TRBJ1-5): SQTIHQWPATLVQPVGSPLSLECTVEGTSNPNLYWYRQAAGRGLQLLFYSVGIGQISSEVPQNLSASRPQDRQFILSSKKLLLSDSGFYLCAWSVGQGNQPQHFGDGTRLSIL.

The chain has TRBV5-4 and TRBJ2-3; the D is unclear. CDR3 length: 13 residues. Trimming took off 4 bases at V and 4 bases at J, with 10 bases between the two ends. Germline-derived CDR1 and CDR2 are SGHNT and YYREEE (reference sequence). CDR3: CASSPMTPDTQYF. The CDR3 nucleotides read TGTGCCAGCAGCCCGATGACTCCAGATACGCAGTATTTT.

The chain employs TRBV9 and TRBJ2-2, with D uncertain. Deletions cut 5 bases from V and 3 bases from J, with 11 bases between. The CDR3 totals 14 residues. Germline-derived CDR1 and CDR2 are SGDLS and YYNGEE. The CDR3 sequence: CASRGRSDTGELFF. The CDR3 nucleotides are TGTGCCAGCAGGGGCCGGTCGGACACCGGGGAGCTGTTTTTT.

The chain joins TRBV5-1 to TRBJ2-6; the match to TRBD1 covers 9 bases. The CDR3 is made up of 17 amino acids. CDR1 is SGHRS and CDR2 is YFSETQ in the germline V gene. V shed 3 bases, J shed 0 bases, and the junction held 4 bases outside the gene matches. The chain's CDR3 is CASSWGQGLSGANVLTF. CDR3 nucleotides: TGCGCCAGCAGCTGGGGACAGGGTCTCTCTGGGGCCAACGTCCTGACTTTC.

Comments on this clone: One end of the junction is discordant with germline, which a read error may explain. The chain links TRBV6-8 to TRBJ2-3; D possibly corresponds to TRBD2 (5 bases). Germline CDR1 is MNHGY and CDR2 is SAAAGT. The CDR3 runs to 16 residues. The CDR3 region is CANSYARGEGTDTQYF. DNA of the CDR3: TGTGCCAACAGTTACGCCCGGGGTGAAGGCACAGATACGCAGTATTTT.

The V call is TRBV5-1, the J call TRBJ2-3; 8 bases map to TRBD1. Germline V gene lookup returns CDR1 SGHRS and CDR2 YFSETQ. The CDR3 is made up of 15 amino acids. After removal of 1 base from V and 3 bases from J, the junction contained 4 bases not matched to a gene. CDR3 sequence (DNA): TGCGCCAGCAGCTTGACAGGGGGGAGGACAGATACGCAGTATTTT. This sequence encodes CASSLTGGRTDTQYF.

The CDR3 region has the DNA TGTGCCAGCAGCAAACAGGTTGGCTTGGCCAAAAACATTCAGTACTTC. This gives the protein CASSKQVGLAKNIQYF. This chain joins TRBV7-2 and TRBJ2-4, with a possible D match to TRBD1 (5 bases). Germline lookup yields CDR1 SGHTA and CDR2 FQGNSA. There are 16 residues in the CDR3. Trimming removed 5 bases at V and 1 base at J, with 15 bases between.

This chain uses TRBV6-1 with TRBJ2-7; D is unclear. Germline CDR1 MNHNS, CDR2 SASEGT. CDR3 length: 14 residues. Trimming took off 6 bases at V and 4 bases at J, with 16 bases between the two ends. The CDR3 nucleotides are TGTGCCAGCAGGCCCACCCCAGAGGTGTACGAGCAGTACTTC. It translates to CASRPTPEVYEQYF.

This chain uses TRBV19 with TRBJ1-1, with 11 bases that match TRBD1. The CDR3 has 17 residues. V lost 4 bases to trimming and J lost 0 bases; unmatched junction nucleotides: 7. Germline CDR1 is LNHDA and CDR2 is SQIVND (reference sequence). CDR3 sequence (DNA): TGTGCCAGTAGTACACGGGACAGGGGGTACTTGAACACTGAAGCTTTCTTT. Amino acid sequence: CASSTRDRGYLNTEAFF.

This clone came up a few times. V is TRBV5-5 and J is TRBJ2-1; D is perhaps TRBD1 (6 bases). V lost 4 bases and J 8 bases, leaving 13 bases between the germline ends. This CDR3 has 13 amino acids. Germline V CDR1 and CDR2: SGHKS, YYEKEE (reference sequence). This chain's CDR3 is CASSGDNDDEQFF. Written as DNA, the CDR3 is TGTGCCAGCAGCGGGGACAACGACGATGAGCAGTTCTTC.

The V and J genes are TRBV25-1 and TRBJ1-1; D uncertain. This CDR3 is 12 amino acids long. Per germline, CDR1 MGHDK and CDR2 SYGVNS. Trimming stripped 7 bases from V and 4 bases from J, with 10 bases between. Here the CDR3 reads CASTRGGTEAFF. The CDR3 DNA reads TGTGCCAGCACTCGAGGTGGCACTGAAGCTTTCTTT.

This chain joins TRBV6-1 and TRBJ2-7; 7 bases agree with TRBD2. This CDR3 is 14 amino acids long. CDR1 is MNHNS and CDR2 is SASEGT in the germline V gene. Losses at the gene ends were 6 bases for V and 3 bases for J; bases not matched to a gene: 8. This CDR3 reads CASRIIAGDYEQYF. CDR3 sequence (DNA): TGTGCCAGCAGAATCATAGCGGGTGACTACGAGCAGTACTTC.

This rearrangement joins TRBV9 to TRBJ2-5, with D maybe TRBD1 (7 bases). V was shortened by 3 bases and J by 3 bases, with 15 bases between the two germline ends. Germline CDR1 reads SGDLS; CDR2 reads YYNGEE. This CDR3 is 15 amino acids long. As DNA, the CDR3 is TGTGCCAGCAGCGGCTCTGCGGGACAGAAAGAGACCCAGTACTTC. Its translation is CASSGSAGQKETQYF.

J is TRBJ2-2 and V is TRBV5-1; D might be TRBD2 (6 bases). Deletions cut 6 bases from V and 1 base from J, with 10 bases between. Germline assignment: CDR1 SGHRS and CDR2 YFSETQ. The CDR3 has 14 amino acids. The CDR3 is CASTLRENTGELFF. The CDR3 DNA is TGCGCCAGCACTTTGCGGGAGAACACCGGGGAGCTGTTTTTT.

The CDR3 region is CASSWPTGTGAGRETQYF. In DNA form, the CDR3 reads TGTGCCAGTAGCTGGCCAACCGGGACAGGGGCTGGACGAGAGACCCAGTACTTC. The gene calls are TRBV19 and TRBJ2-5; 10 bases agree with TRBD1. V shed 6 bases, J shed 4 bases, and the junction held 17 bases outside the gene matches. Per the germline V gene, CDR1 is LNHDA and CDR2 is SQIVND (reference sequence). The CDR3 has 18 amino acids.

The chain is built from TRBV10-2 and TRBJ1-5; D may be TRBD1 (6 bases). Germline V CDR1 and CDR2: WSHSY, SAAADI. The CDR3 is made up of 15 amino acids. V was pared by 6 bases and J by 3 bases, with 15 bases between. CDR3 coding DNA: TGCGCCAGCAGCATAGGACAGCTTTCCAATCAGCCCCAGCATTTT. Protein: CASSIGQLSNQPQHF.

This chain links TRBV10-3 with TRBJ1-1; 7 bases fit TRBD1. V lost 10 bases to trimming and J lost 1 base; unmatched junction nucleotides: 6. The CDR3 loop spans 13 amino acids. Germline V gene lookup returns CDR1 ENHRY and CDR2 SYGVKD. The CDR3 loop is CATTGVENTEAFF. CDR3 coding DNA: TGTGCCACCACAGGGGTGGAGAACACTGAAGCTTTCTTT.

The chain links TRBV21-1 to TRBJ2-7; TRBD2, as called in the table, went unchecked against the DNA. TRBV21-1 is a documented pseudogene. The CDR3 length is 15 residues. The chain's CDR3 is CASSKDLPGDNEQYF. In DNA, the CDR3 is TGTGCCAGCAGCAAAGACCTGCCGGGGGATAACGAGCAGTACTTC.

The CDR3 protein is CASWDSLTGELFF. The CDR3 DNA sequence: TGTGCCAGTTGGGACAGTTTAACCGGGGAGCTGTTTTTT. The chain couples TRBV6-5 to TRBJ2-2; 7 bases fit TRBD1. Trimming removed 9 bases from V and 5 bases from J; junction bases left unmatched: 6. Germline loops: CDR1 MNHEY, CDR2 SVGAGI. There are 13 residues in the CDR3.

The V gene is TRBV28, the J gene TRBJ2-7; D ambiguous. Germline CDR1 and CDR2: MDHEN and SYDVKM. V lost 6 bases, J lost 2 bases, and 8 bases lay in between. This CDR3 has 12 residues. This CDR3 is CASRSPTYEQYF. The CDR3 DNA is TGTGCCAGCAGGTCCCCAACCTACGAGCAGTACTTC.

CDR3 in DNA: TGTGCCAGCAGCTTTCCCGGACTAGCGGGAGGGTCAGATACGCAGTATTTT. This codes for CASSFPGLAGGSDTQYF. The chain uses TRBV11-3 and TRBJ2-3; TRBD2 matches 15 bases. Trimming cost V 3 bases and J 4 bases; bases outside gene matches: 5. CDR1 and CDR2 from the germline V gene are SGHNT and YENEEA. The CDR3 has 17 residues.

This chain connects TRBV28 to TRBJ2-2; perhaps TRBD1 as D (5 bases). Germline lookup yields CDR1 MDHEN and CDR2 SYDVKM. With 10 bases removed from V and 5 bases from J, the gap between germline ends came to 14 bases. The CDR3 covers 13 residues. The chain's CDR3 is CAIPGWDTGELFF. CDR3 DNA sequence: TGTGCCATCCCAGGGTGGGATACCGGGGAGCTGTTTTTT.

The chain joins TRBV6-1 to TRBJ2-2; D gene uncertain. Deletions cut 2 bases from V and 9 bases from J, with 4 bases between. Germline V gene sequence: CDR1 MNHNS, CDR2 SASEGT. The CDR3 totals 11 residues. The CDR3 here is CASSEYRELFF. For the CDR3, the DNA is TGTGCCAGCAGTGAATATAGGGAGCTGTTTTTT.

The chain couples TRBV19 to TRBJ2-1; D might be TRBD1 (6 bases). V lost 2 bases and J lost 7, with 6 bases in between. CDR3 length equals 12 residues. The germline CDR1 and CDR2 sequences are LNHDA and SQIVND (reference sequence). This CDR3 reads CASSITGNEQFF. The CDR3 DNA follows: TGTGCCAGTAGTATAACAGGGAATGAGCAGTTCTTC.

The CDR3 region has the DNA TGTGCCAGCAGGGCTGGAGGGACTAGAAGAGTTCGATCCCCCGAGCAGTACTTC. Its translation: CASRAGGTRRVRSPEQYF. The chain has TRBV6-4 and TRBJ2-7; TRBD2 matches at 8 bases. The trim removed 6 bases at V and 6 bases at J, leaving 22 bases unmatched. The CDR3 length is 18 residues. Germline CDR1 MRHNA, CDR2 SNTAGT.

With regard to this clone: This specimen includes other DNA sequences encoding the same CDR3. J is TRBJ1-2 and V is TRBV5-1; 8 bases match TRBD1. The V gene end was trimmed by 0 bases and the J gene end by 2 bases; junction bases not matched to a gene: 3. Per germline, CDR1 SGHRS and CDR2 YFSETQ. The CDR3 length is 15 residues. The CDR3 sequence is CASSLGQGSNYGYTF. CDR3 DNA: TGCGCCAGCAGCTTGGGACAGGGGAGCAACTATGGCTACACCTTC.